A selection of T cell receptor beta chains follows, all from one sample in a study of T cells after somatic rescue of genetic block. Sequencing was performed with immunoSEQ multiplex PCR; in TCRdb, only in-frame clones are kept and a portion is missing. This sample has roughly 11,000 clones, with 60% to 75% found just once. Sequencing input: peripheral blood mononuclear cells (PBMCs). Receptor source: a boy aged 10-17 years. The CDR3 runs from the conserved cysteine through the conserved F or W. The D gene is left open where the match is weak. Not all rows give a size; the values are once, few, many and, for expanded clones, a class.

TGTGCCAGCAGTCCGGGACAGGGGTACTACAATGAGCAGTTCTTC,CASSPGQGYYNEQFF,TRBJ2-1,-,TRBV7-9,TRBD1
TGTGCCAGCGTCGACAGGGCGAACACTGAAGCTTTCTTT,CASVDRANTEAFF,TRBJ1-1,-,TRBV6-5,TRBD1
TGTGCCAGCAGCCCCAGGGTTTGGTACGAGCAGTACTTC,CASSPRVWYEQYF,TRBJ2-7,-,TRBV7-2,-
TGTGCCAGCAGCGGGGGGCCATACAATGAGCAGTTCTTC,CASSGGPYNEQFF,TRBJ2-1,-,TRBV6-5,-
TGTGCCAGCCCCACCCTCGGACACCTCAAGCAGTACTTC,CASPTLGHLKQYF,TRBJ2-7,-,TRBV18,-
TGCGCCAGCAGCTCCGCTTTGGGCCTTTACAATGAGCAGTTCTTC,CASSSALGLYNEQFF,TRBJ2-1,-,TRBV5-1,-
TGTGCCAGTAGTATAAGGCAGAGCTCCTACGAGCAGTACTTC,CASSIRQSSYEQYF,TRBJ2-7,-,TRBV19,-
TGTGCCAGCAGTCCCCGGGACCGAGCCTACAATGAGCAGTTCTTC,CASSPRDRAYNEQFF,TRBJ2-1,-,TRBV27,-
TGTGCCAGCAGCTTATTTGACTACGAGCAGTACTTC,CASSLFDYEQYF,TRBJ2-7,-,TRBV5-5,-
TGTGCCAGCAGCTATCCGACAGGGGTTGTATATGGCTACACCTTC,CASSYPTGVVYGYTF,TRBJ1-2,-,TRBV5-6,TRBD1
TGTGCCCATACAGATAGCAATCAGCCCCAGCATTTT,CAHTDSNQPQHF,TRBJ1-5,-,TRBV28,-
TGTGCCATCAGTGACGGGAGTATTAAACCCGGGGAGCTGTTTTTT,CAISDGSIKPGELFF,TRBJ2-2,-,TRBV10-3,-
TGTGCCAGCAGCTCCGGCCCCCCAGATACGCAGTATTTT,CASSSGPPDTQYF,TRBJ2-3,-,TRBV9,-
TGCGCCAGCAGCTCGACCCTTACAGGGGGCAGGGAGACCCAGTACTTC,CASSSTLTGGRETQYF,TRBJ2-5,-,TRBV5-1,TRBD1
TGCAGTGCTATGGACCGGTTGGAGCAGTACTTC,CSAMDRLEQYF,TRBJ2-7,-,TRBV20-1,-
TGTGCCAGCAGCCCCCGGGACAGGGGGCAAGAGACCCAGTACTTC,CASSPRDRGQETQYF,TRBJ2-5,few,TRBV9,TRBD1
TGTGCCATCAGTGGGGTAGCAGATACGCAGTATTTT,CAISGVADTQYF,TRBJ2-3,-,TRBV10-3,-
TGCGCCAGCAGCTTGGGGCAGGGGGCATATACGCAGTATTTT,CASSLGQGAYTQYF,TRBJ2-3,-,TRBV5-1,TRBD1
TGTGCCATCAGTGAATGGACTAAAACCGGGGAGCTGTTTTTT,CAISEWTKTGELFF,TRBJ2-2,medium-sized,TRBV10-3,-
TGTGCCACCAGCAAAGACATCGGCGGGAATGGCTACACCTTC,CATSKDIGGNGYTF,TRBJ1-2,few,TRBV15,-
TGTGCCATCAGTGGCCCCGGGACAGGGGCAGAGACCCAGTACTTC,CAISGPGTGAETQYF,TRBJ2-5,-,TRBV10-3,TRBD1
TGTGCCAGCAAAGGCAACCCCAATGGGGGTTACGAGCAGTACTTC,CASKGNPNGGYEQYF,TRBJ2-7,-,TRBV7-6,-
TGTGCCAGCTCACCAGGCCCGGATTTGAACACTGAAGCTTTCTTT,CASSPGPDLNTEAFF,TRBJ1-1,-,TRBV18,-
TGTGCCAGCAGTGACGGGGACGTTAGCAATCAGCCCCAGCATTTT,CASSDGDVSNQPQHF,TRBJ1-5,-,TRBV2,-
TGCGCCAGCAGCTTGGAAGTAGCGGGGGGCATATACAATGAGCAGTTCTTC,CASSLEVAGGIYNEQFF,TRBJ2-1,once,TRBV5-1,TRBD2
TGTGCCAGCAGCTTATTGACAGGGACGCTAAACACTGAAGCTTTCTTT,CASSLLTGTLNTEAFF,TRBJ1-1,-,TRBV5-6,TRBD1
TGTGCCAGCAGCCTCCTCGGCGTAGCGGGGGACTCTGGGGCCAACGTCCTGACTTTC,CASSLLGVAGDSGANVLTF,TRBJ2-6,-,TRBV9,TRBD2
TGTGCCATCAGTTATCCGGGACTCGGGACCCAGTACTTC,CAISYPGLGTQYF,TRBJ2-5,-,TRBV10-3,-
TGTGCCAGCAGTTACTCGCGCGAAGCTTTTAATTCACCCCTCCACTTT,CASSYSREAFNSPLHF,TRBJ1-6,-,TRBV6-5,-
TGTGCCAGCAACAGAGGGGGTTTCAATCAGCCCCAGCATTTT,CASNRGGFNQPQHF,TRBJ1-5,-,TRBV2,-
TGTGCCAGCAGCTCCGGGGGACTAGCGGGAGGGCTGGGCGAGCAGTACTTC,CASSSGGLAGGLGEQYF,TRBJ2-7,-,TRBV5-4,TRBD2
TGTGCCAGCAGTGTATATCGGGGTCAAGGGACCCAGTACTTC,CASSVYRGQGTQYF,TRBJ2-5,-,TRBV27,-
TGTGCCAGTAGTAGCAGACCCACAGATACGCAGTATTTT,CASSSRPTDTQYF,TRBJ2-3,-,TRBV19,-
TGTGCCAGCTCAGGGACTAGTCACAGCGAGCAGTACTTC,CASSGTSHSEQYF,TRBJ2-7,-,TRBV18,TRBD2
TGTGCCAGCAGCCAAAATTTGCTAGTTGGGGCCAAAAACATTCAGTACTTC,CASSQNLLVGAKNIQYF,TRBJ2-4,-,TRBV4-2,-
TGTGCTAGCAGCCGTCTGGGGGCCTCCTACGAGCAGTACTTC,CASSRLGASYEQYF,TRBJ2-7,-,TRBV7-7,-
TGCGCCAGCAGCTTCGGGACAGCCTACGAGCAGTACTTC,CASSFGTAYEQYF,TRBJ2-7,-,TRBV5-1,TRBD1
TGTGCCAGCAGCTTGCCGGGCCTAGGGCAAGAGACCCAGTACTTC,CASSLPGLGQETQYF,TRBJ2-5,-,TRBV5-5,-
TGCGCCAGCAGCTTGGGCCCTGGAAACACCATATATTTT,CASSLGPGNTIYF,TRBJ1-3,-,TRBV5-1,-
TGTGCCAGCAGCTTAGGCGGGGGACTAGCGGGAGGTCCCACCTACGGGCAGTACTTC,CASSLGGGLAGGPTYGQYF,TRBJ2-7,-,TRBV13,TRBD2
TGTGCCAGCAGCGTAACCTGGTATAATTCACCCCTCCACTTT,CASSVTWYNSPLHF,TRBJ1-6,-,TRBV9,-
TGTGCCAGCAGCCCGCGACTAGCGCCCTCCTACGAGCAGTACTTC,CASSPRLAPSYEQYF,TRBJ2-7,-,TRBV9,TRBD2
TGTGCCAGCAGCTTAGTCGGACAGGCGATCTATGGCTACACCTTC,CASSLVGQAIYGYTF,TRBJ1-2,-,TRBV7-9,TRBD1
TGTGCCAGCAGTTTTAGCAAAACCGGAGGTTCACCCCTCCACTTT,CASSFSKTGGSPLHF,TRBJ1-6,-,TRBV27,-
TGTGCCAGCAGCGTAACTCCCGGGGGGGGCGGAATAGACGAGCAGTACTTC,CASSVTPGGGGIDEQYF,TRBJ2-7,few,TRBV9,TRBD2
TGTGCCAGCAGCTTAGTGGGAAATAGCAATCAGCCCCAGCATTTT,CASSLVGNSNQPQHF,TRBJ1-5,few,TRBV7-9,-
TGTGCCAGCAGCGTAGTTGGGTCTGGGGCCAACGTCCTGACTTTC,CASSVVGSGANVLTF,TRBJ2-6,-,TRBV9,-
TGTGCCAGCAGTTCCGGACAGAACACCGGGGAGCTGTTTTTT,CASSSGQNTGELFF,TRBJ2-2,few,TRBV28,-
TGTGCCAGCAGTTCCCGCCCCTTAGCACAAGAGACCCAGTACTTC,CASSSRPLAQETQYF,TRBJ2-5,once,TRBV6-5,-
TGTGCCAGTAGATCGAGCCCAGGCCTTGCAACTAATGAAAAACTGTTTTTT,CASRSSPGLATNEKLFF,TRBJ1-4,medium-sized,TRBV19,-
TGTGCCAGCAGCTTACAGGGGATTATGAACACTGAAGCTTTCTTT,CASSLQGIMNTEAFF,TRBJ1-1,-,TRBV7-8,-
TGTGCCAGCTCACCGGAAGGTGAGCAGTTCTTC,CASSPEGEQFF,TRBJ2-1,few,TRBV18,-
TGTGCCAGCAGATTGGACAGACTGGCGACTGAAGCTTTCTTT,CASRLDRLATEAFF,TRBJ1-1,-,TRBV6-5,-